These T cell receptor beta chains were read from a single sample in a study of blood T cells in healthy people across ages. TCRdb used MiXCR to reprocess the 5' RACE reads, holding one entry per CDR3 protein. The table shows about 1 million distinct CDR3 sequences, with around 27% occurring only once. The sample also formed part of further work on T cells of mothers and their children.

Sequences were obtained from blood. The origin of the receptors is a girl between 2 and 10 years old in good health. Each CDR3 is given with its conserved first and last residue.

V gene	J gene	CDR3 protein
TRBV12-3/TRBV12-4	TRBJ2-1	CASSPLRDRGEQFF
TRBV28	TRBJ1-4	CASSPPGGNEKLFF
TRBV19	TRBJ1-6	CASSISLSVIYNSPLHF
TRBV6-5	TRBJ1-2	CASSSGGDYTF
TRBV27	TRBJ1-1	CASSPETANTEAFF
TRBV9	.	CASSVATEWPYEQYF
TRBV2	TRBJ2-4	CASGDRGSGNIQYF
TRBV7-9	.	CASSEASGRDYNEQFF
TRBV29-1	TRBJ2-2	CSVLGEGGELFF
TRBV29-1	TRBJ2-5	CSVASWIAGEAEETQYF
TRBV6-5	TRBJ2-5	CASTSEQETQYF